This TCR beta chain was profiled in a study of monozygotic twins with inflammatory bowel disease. Study outcomes and limitations: Fewer clonotypes were shared with others by IBD patients than by healthy twins, especially with disease activity.

Points on this clonotype: The antigen is not known.

UMIs were attached via template switching, each with a 6-nucleotide sample barcode. TCRdb reprocessed the 5' RACE reads and keeps a single row for each CDR3 protein, giving no DNA. The sample table includes around 190,000 distinct CDR3 sequences. Germline V gene sequence: CDR1 SGDLS, CDR2 YYNGEE. This CDR3 spans 14 amino acids. This TCR was sampled from a human donor with ulcerative colitis or Crohn's disease, or a healthy co-twin of an affected twin (not recorded which). The sequenced material came from blood. V usage is TRBV9 and J usage is TRBJ2-5; no DNA is available, so the TRBD1 call from TCRdb remains unchecked. CDR3 sequence: CASSVQGGQETQYF. Complete variable domain (other parts from reference TRBV9 and TRBJ2-5): DSGVTQTPKHLITATGQRVTLRCSPRSGDLSVYWYQQSLDQGLQFLIQYYNGEERAKGNILERFSAQQFPDLHSELNLSSLELGDSALYFCASSVQGGQETQYFGPGTRLLVL.